The present T cell receptor beta chain was sequenced within a study of early T cells in non-severe SARS-CoV-2 infection. Germline V lookup: CDR1 SGHKS, CDR2 YYEKEE (reference sequence). V was cut by 4 bases and J by 6 bases, with 11 bases left in between. CDR3 size: 13 residues. This clonotype was counted a few times. A single record per CDR3 protein comes from TCRdb applying MiXCR to the 5' RACE reads. The sample has about 97,000 distinct CDR3 sequences; 11% are singletons. This receptor was taken from an adult who was a healthcare worker with PCR-confirmed SARS-CoV-2 infection or an uninfected control (not recorded which). This chain uses TRBV5-5 with TRBJ2-4, with D perhaps being TRBD1 or TRBD2 (6 bases each). The input for sequencing was whole blood, taken at baseline. The CDR3, as DNA: TGTGCCAGCAGCCCACAGGGAGGAAACATTCAGTACTTC. Translating gives CASSPQGGNIQYF.